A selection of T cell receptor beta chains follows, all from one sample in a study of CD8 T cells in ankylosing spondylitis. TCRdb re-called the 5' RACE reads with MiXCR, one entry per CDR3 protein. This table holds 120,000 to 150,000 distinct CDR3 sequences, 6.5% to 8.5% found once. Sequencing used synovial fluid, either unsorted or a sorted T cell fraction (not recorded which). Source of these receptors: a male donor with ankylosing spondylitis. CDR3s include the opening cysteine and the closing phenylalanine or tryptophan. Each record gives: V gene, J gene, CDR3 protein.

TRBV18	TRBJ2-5	CASSQGLATVETQYF
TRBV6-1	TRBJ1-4	CASRSREGANEKLFF
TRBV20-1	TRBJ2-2	CSAYTSYTGELFF
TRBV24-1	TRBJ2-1	CATSPSGKGSSYNEQFF
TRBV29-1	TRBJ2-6	CSVADSGANVLTF
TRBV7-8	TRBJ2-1	CASKRGQSLYNEQFF
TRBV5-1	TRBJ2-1	CASSLGTGTYNEQFF
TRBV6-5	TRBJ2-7	CASSYSSGSSYEQYF
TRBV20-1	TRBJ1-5	CSAVGPGQPQHF
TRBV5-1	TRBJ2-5	CASRRGGPETQYF
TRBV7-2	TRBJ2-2	CASSVHREAGELFF
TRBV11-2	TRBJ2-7	CASSLERASGGRTYEQYF
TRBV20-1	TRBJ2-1	CSAPGLAGHEQFF
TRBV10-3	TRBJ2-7	CAISESPGQTYEQYF
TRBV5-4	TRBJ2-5	CASSSNTAGETQYF
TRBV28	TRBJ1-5	CASSPVLFNQPQHF
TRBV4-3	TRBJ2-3	CASSQVGADTQYF
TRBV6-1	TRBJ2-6	CASSQPGGRSGANVLTF
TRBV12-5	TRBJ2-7	CASALDRGYEQYF
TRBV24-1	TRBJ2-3	CATSDSRRGASNTQYF